By sample share, the clone carrying this T cell receptor (beta chain) is medium-sized. The antigen is not known. These data originate in a study of liver allograft versus peripheral blood T cells. Study-level background: The authors compared T cell receptor repertoires in transplanted livers with recipients' peripheral blood repertoires. General observations from the study: Liver allograft repertoires of T cell receptors reportedly diverged from peripheral blood repertoires.

TCRdb analysed the reads with MiXCR anew, one entry per CDR3 protein. The table records around 18,000 distinct CDR3 sequences, roughly a fifth of them present only once. Germline values: CDR1 MNHNS, CDR2 SASEGT. The CDR3 contains 16 residues. The trim removed 2 bases at V and 9 bases at J, leaving 13 bases unmatched. This receptor was obtained from a human patient who had a liver transplant. Some T cells may be the graft donor's. V and J are TRBV6-1 and TRBJ2-1; 7 bases are a match to TRBD2. The CDR3 DNA reads as TGTGCCAGCAGTGAATTGGGGGGGACCCCCGCGGGTGAGCAGTTCTTC. Translation gives CASSELGGTPAGEQFF.